These 20 T cell receptor beta chains were all obtained from the same sample, sequenced in a study of CD4 T cells in relation to SARS-CoV-2 and coronaviruses. Unexposed donor CD4+ T cells date from about 2011-2018, before the COVID-19 pandemic. CD4+ T cells were isolated from the cells after 10 days of culture. Which antigens these TCRs recognize remains unknown. Sequencing used immunoSEQ multiplex PCR; TCRdb keeps in-frame clones, though not all of them. The table lists about 19,000 clones, over 70% of them singletons. The sequencing input was CD4+ T cells from PBMCs, cultured in vitro. Receptors originate from a human donor in good health.

The chain is built from TRBV5-6 and TRBJ2-3, with 8 bases that match TRBD1. The V gene end was trimmed by 6 bases and the J gene end by 2 bases; junction bases not matched to a gene: 11. The germline V gene has CDR1 SGHDT and CDR2 YYEEEE. The CDR3 totals 16 residues. This chain's CDR3 is CASILRPQGATDTQYF. The CDR3 DNA reads as TGTGCCAGCATCCTTCGCCCCCAGGGGGCCACAGATACGCAGTATTTT.

The chain is built from TRBV5-1 and TRBJ2-1; 9 bases line up with TRBD2. Trimming took 7 bases from V and 7 from J; bases not matched to a gene: 9. The CDR3 runs to 14 residues. Germline V CDR1 and CDR2: SGHRS, YFSETQ. CDR3 protein: CASRSPSGENEQFF. DNA for the CDR3: TGCGCCAGCCGGTCCCCTAGCGGGGAAAATGAGCAGTTCTTC. The complete variable domain, with remaining parts taken from reference TRBV5-1 and TRBJ2-1, reads KAGVTQTPRYLIKTRGQQVTLSCSPISGHRSVSWYQQTPGQGLQFLFEYFSETQRNKGNFPGRFSGRQFSNSRSEMNVSTLELGDSALYLCASRSPSGENEQFFGPGTRLTVL.

V is TRBV5-8 and J is TRBJ1-2; a weak D match, TRBD1 (5 bases). CDR1 is SGHTS, CDR2 YDEGEE, per germline. The CDR3 extends over 17 amino acids. The V end was cut by 5 bases, the J end by 5 bases, with 25 bases between. In nucleotides, the CDR3 is TGTGCCAGCAGTCAAGTCGGGGCTCTACGGTCCCTTTATGGCTACACCTTC. Amino acids: CASSQVGALRSLYGYTF.

The CDR3 sequence: CASSSGTSTDTQYF. The CDR3 DNA sequence: TGTGCCAGCAGCTCCGGGACTAGCACAGATACGCAGTATTTT. This sequence joins TRBV5-5 and TRBJ2-3; possibly TRBD2 for D (6 bases). V was pared by 3 bases and J by 0 bases, with 8 bases between. This CDR3 region has 14 residues. Germline lookup yields CDR1 SGHKS and CDR2 YYEKEE (reference sequence).

This sequence joins TRBV6-5 and TRBJ1-6, with D possibly TRBD1 on 6 matching bases. Trimming removed 11 bases at V and 6 bases at J, with 20 bases between. Germline CDR1 reads MNHEY; CDR2 reads SVGAGI. There are 15 residues in the CDR3. Written as DNA, the CDR3 is TGTGCCGTGGCTTACAGGGAACCGGGTAATTCACCCCTCCACTTT. Its protein is CAVAYREPGNSPLHF.

V and J are TRBV4-3 and TRBJ2-3; 10 bases are shared with TRBD2. Germline V CDR1 and CDR2: LGHNA, YSLEER. There are 16 residues in the CDR3. Trimming removed 3 bases from V and 5 bases from J; junction bases left unmatched: 8. This CDR3 is CASSHSLAGEVDTQYF. The DNA for the CDR3 is TGCGCCAGCAGCCATTCTCTAGCGGGAGAGGTAGATACGCAGTATTTT.

This clone appeared a few times. This chain connects TRBV7-9 to TRBJ2-7, with D tentatively TRBD1 (7 bases). The CDR3 covers 14 residues. V dropped 6 bases and J dropped 1 base, with 13 bases sitting between them. CDR1 is SEHNR and CDR2 is FQNEAQ in the germline V gene (reference sequence). The CDR3 region has the DNA TGTGCCAGCAGTTATCAGGGGGGATCCTACGAGCAGTACTTC. Translating gives CASSYQGGSYEQYF.

The chain carries TRBV25-1 and TRBJ1-4, with D tentatively TRBD1 (6 bases). The germline gives CDR1 MGHDK, CDR2 SYGVNS. The CDR3 runs to 14 residues. Trimming shortened V by 5 bases and J by 7 bases, and 14 bases separated the two germline ends. This CDR3 reads CASSPDSRGEKLFF. The CDR3 DNA sequence: TGTGCCAGCAGTCCGGACAGCCGGGGTGAAAAACTGTTTTTT.

V is TRBV10-2 and J is TRBJ2-7; 8 bases are shared with TRBD2. Trimming at V came to 8 bases and at J to 3 bases, leaving 3 bases not matched to a gene. The CDR3 loop spans 12 amino acids. Germline loops: CDR1 WSHSY, CDR2 SAAADI. The CDR3 nucleotides are TGCGCCAGCCACGGGACTAGCTACGAGCAGTACTTC. It translates to CASHGTSYEQYF.

This chain links TRBV21-1 with TRBJ1-4; the table calls TRBD1, which could not be checked here. TRBV21-1 is annotated as a pseudogene. This CDR3 contains 16 residues. CDR3 DNA sequence: TGTGCCAGCAGCAAAGCGCCGGAGGGGGCGAGTGAAAAACTGTTTTTT. Its translation: CASSKAPEGASEKLFF.

This clone was seen just once. The chain couples TRBV11-2 to TRBJ2-6; D call uncertain. The germline V and J ends were trimmed by 0 bases and 0 bases, with 6 bases remaining between them. CDR1 SGHAT and CDR2 FQNNGV come from the germline V gene. This CDR3 is 16 amino acids long. Here the CDR3 reads CASSLDGASGANVLTF. As DNA, the CDR3 is TGTGCCAGCAGCTTAGACGGCGCCTCTGGGGCCAACGTCCTGACTTTC.

The CDR3 bases are TGCGCCAGCATTTTGACAGCGCCCGACTATAATTCACCCCTCCACTTT. This codes for CASILTAPDYNSPLHF. The chain combines TRBV10-1 with TRBJ1-6; a possible D gene is TRBD1 (5 bases). The CDR3 is 16 amino acids. Germline V gene lookup returns CDR1 WNHNN and CDR2 SYGVQD (reference sequence). V lost 7 bases to trimming and J lost 3 bases, with 16 bases between them.

The chain carries TRBV5-4 and TRBJ2-5; D remains unclear. From germline, CDR1 is SGHNT and CDR2 YYREEE (reference sequence). This CDR3 is built from 11 residues. V was clipped by 7 bases and J by 4 bases, with 8 bases between them. The CDR3 nucleotides read TGTGCCAGCGGCCAGAGAGAGACCCAGTACTTC. This sequence encodes CASGQRETQYF.

The chain employs TRBV5-4 and TRBJ2-7, with 11 bases fitting TRBD1. CDR1 and CDR2 (germline): SGHNT, YYREEE (reference sequence). The CDR3 covers 15 residues. Losses at the gene ends were 0 bases for V and 3 bases for J; bases not matched to a gene: 2. DNA for the CDR3: TGTGCCAGCAGCTTGGGGGGGACAGGGGGCTACGAGCAGTACTTC. It is translated as CASSLGGTGGYEQYF.

The chain combines TRBV7-9 with TRBJ2-7; 11 nucleotides agree with TRBD1. The CDR3 is 15 amino acids. V dropped 5 bases and J dropped 5; count of bases not matched to a gene: 8. CDR1 is SEHNR and CDR2 is FQNEAQ in the germline V gene (reference sequence). The CDR3 reads CASSVGQGALNEQYF. In nucleotides, the CDR3 is TGTGCCAGCAGCGTCGGACAGGGGGCTTTGAACGAGCAGTACTTC.

The chain combines TRBV5-1 with TRBJ1-4; a weak D match, TRBD1 (5 bases). This CDR3 comprises 14 residues. Germline CDR1 reads SGHRS; CDR2 reads YFSETQ. V was trimmed by 7 bases and J by 12 bases, leaving 22 bases between them. DNA for the CDR3: TGCGCCAGCCGGACCTTGACCCATGGGGGGGAACTGTTTTTT. This translates into CASRTLTHGGELFF.

The J gene is TRBJ2-1, the V gene TRBV11-2, with D perhaps TRBD2 (6 bases). The CDR3 has 16 amino acids. Germline assignment: CDR1 SGHAT and CDR2 FQNNGV. Trimming removed 1 base at V and 2 bases at J, with 12 bases between. CDR3 amino acids: CASSLVPGGAYNEQFF. The CDR3 bases are TGTGCCAGCAGCTTAGTCCCCGGCGGGGCCTACAATGAGCAGTTCTTC.

This clone showed up just once. This rearrangement joins TRBV2 to TRBJ1-1; D is perhaps TRBD1 (6 bases). The germline CDR1 and CDR2 sequences are SNHLY and FYNNEI. This CDR3 is built from 14 residues. Trimming took 1 base from V and 3 from J, leaving 9 bases between them. CDR3 residues: CASSEGGRDTEAFF. The CDR3 nucleotides read TGTGCCAGCAGTGAAGGGGGGCGGGACACTGAAGCTTTCTTT. The full variable domain, rest sourced from reference TRBV2 and TRBJ1-1, is EPEVTQTPSHQVTQMGQEVILRCVPISNHLYFYWYRQILGQKVEFLVSFYNNEISEKSEIFDDQFSVERPDGSNFTLKIRSTKLEDSAMYFCASSEGGRDTEAFFGQGTRLTVV.

The chain has TRBV6-5 and TRBJ1-5; D is perhaps TRBD1 (6 bases). The CDR3 totals 14 residues. Germline lookup yields CDR1 MNHEY and CDR2 SVGAGI. Trimming left V 7 bases short and J 7 bases short, with 17 bases between. As DNA, the CDR3 is TGTGCCAGCAACCCGGCCGGGGGCCACCAGCCCCAGCATTTT. The encoded protein is CASNPAGGHQPQHF.

The CDR3 here is CASSSQGRNEKLFF. CDR3 bases: TGTGCCAGCAGTTCACAGGGGAGGAACGAAAAACTGTTTTTT. The J gene is TRBJ1-4, the V gene TRBV2; TRBD1 matches 7 bases. The trim removed 5 bases at V and 8 bases at J, leaving 8 bases unmatched. This CDR3 has 14 amino acids. CDR1 SNHLY and CDR2 FYNNEI come from the germline V gene.